Presented here are 6 T cell receptor beta chains from one specimen sequenced in a study of blood T cell repertoires in COVID-19. Method: immunoSEQ multiplex PCR; TCRdb's copy keeps in-frame clones and lacks some. Here the sample spans about 220,000 clones, about 83% being singletons. The material sequenced was PBMCs or T cells enriched from blood (not recorded which). Receptors originate from a woman between 45 and 60 years old who had been exposed to COVID-19.

As DNA, the CDR3 is TGTGCCAGCAGCTGGGGGGGGGCCGGCGCAGCCAAAAACATTCAGTACTTC. Amino acid sequence: CASSWGGAGAAKNIQYF. The V and J genes are TRBV7-8 and TRBJ2-4; a weak D match, TRBD2 (7 bases). Trimming stripped 4 bases from V and 0 bases from J, with 16 bases between. CDR1 SGHVS and CDR2 FQNEAQ come from the germline V gene. The CDR3 has 17 amino acids.

This chain links TRBV19 with TRBJ1-5; 8 bases align to TRBD1. Germline V CDR1 and CDR2: LNHDA, SQIVND (reference sequence). The CDR3 spans 14 residues. V dropped 6 bases and J dropped 7; count of bases not matched to a gene: 8. Here the CDR3 reads CASRQGVKRQPQHF. In DNA form, the CDR3 reads TGTGCCAGTAGACAGGGGGTCAAGAGGCAGCCCCAGCATTTT.

The rearrangement joins TRBV10-1 to TRBJ2-1, with 9 bases lining up with TRBD1. The junction had 9 bases not matched to a gene; V was cut back by 4 bases and J by 5 bases. The germline V gene encodes CDR1 WNHNN and CDR2 SYGVQD (reference sequence). The CDR3 loop spans 16 amino acids. The CDR3 DNA follows: TGCGCCAGCAGTGCCATCCGGGACAGGGTCGACAATGAGCAGTTCTTC. It codes for CASSAIRDRVDNEQFF.

V is TRBV5-6 and J is TRBJ1-2; 10 bases are shared with TRBD1. The germline CDR1 and CDR2 sequences are SGHDT and YYEEEE. Trimming took 1 base from V and 5 from J; bases not matched to a gene: 5. The CDR3 totals 15 residues. This CDR3 reads CASSLIGQGGYGYTF. The CDR3 DNA sequence: TGTGCCAGCAGCTTGATTGGACAGGGGGGATATGGCTACACCTTC.

This chain links TRBV5-4 with TRBJ2-3; D might be TRBD1 (6 bases). Per germline, CDR1 SGHNT and CDR2 YYREEE (reference sequence). This CDR3 has 15 residues. The V end was cut by 3 bases, the J end by 0 bases, with 11 bases between. The CDR3 bases are TGTGCCAGCAGCTCAGGACAGACTAGCACAGATACGCAGTATTTT. It yields the protein CASSSGQTSTDTQYF. The full variable domain, with the rest looked up from reference TRBV5-4 and TRBJ2-3, is ETGVTQSPTHLIKTRGQQVTLRCSSQSGHNTVSWYQQALGQGPQFIFQYYREEENGRGNFPPRFSGLQFPNYSSELNVNALELDDSALYLCASSSGQTSTDTQYFGPGTRLTVL.

Notes on this clone: Germline is not matched at one junction end, which may reflect a read error. This chain uses TRBV5-1 with TRBJ2-5; 9 bases match TRBD1. The germline V gene has CDR1 SGHRS and CDR2 YFSETQ. The CDR3 totals 18 residues. The CDR3 sequence is CASRLGLSGQGRKETQYF. The CDR3 DNA follows: TGCGCCAGCAGATTGGGATTGTCGGGACAGGGACGGAAGGAGACCCAGTACTTC. Complete variable domain (other parts from reference TRBV5-1 and TRBJ2-5): KAGVTQTPRYLIKTRGQQVTLSCSPISGHRSVSWYQQTPGQGLQFLFEYFSETQRNKGNFPGRFSGRQFSNSRSEMNVSTLELGDSALYLCASRLGLSGQGRKETQYFGPGTRLLVL.